Following are 7 T cell receptor beta chains from one sample sequenced in a study of blood T cell repertoires in COVID-19. Using immunoSEQ multiplex PCR, the repertoire was profiled, and TCRdb retains in-frame clones only, with some absent. This table has 200,000 to 300,000 clones, over 75% appearing once. The material sequenced was peripheral blood. These TCRs come from a human donor in a cohort sampled during active COVID-19.

This clone was seen once. The CDR3 is CASSVIGGPSETQYF. The CDR3, as DNA: TGTGCCAGCAGCGTCATCGGGGGGCCCTCTGAGACCCAGTACTTC. The chain couples TRBV4-2 to TRBJ2-5, with D possibly being TRBD2 (7 bases). Trimming pared 5 bases from V and 5 bases from J, leaving 18 bases between. CDR3 length: 15 amino acids. Germline V gene lookup returns CDR1 LGHNA and CDR2 YNFKEQ.

Details on this clone: The sample holds other DNA sequences that translate to the same CDR3. This rearrangement joins TRBV30 to TRBJ1-2, with 10 positions matching TRBD1. V lost 0 bases to trimming and J lost 5 bases; unmatched junction nucleotides: 0. Germline CDR1 reads GTSNPN; CDR2 reads SVGIG (reference sequence). The CDR3 loop spans 13 amino acids. The CDR3 loop is CAWSVGQGYGYTF. The CDR3 DNA reads as TGTGCCTGGAGTGTGGGACAGGGGTATGGCTACACCTTC. Filled out from reference TRBV30 and TRBJ1-2, the complete variable domain reads SQTIHQWPATLVQPVGSPLSLECTVEGTSNPNLYWYRQAAGRGLQLLFYSVGIGQISSEVPQNLSASRPQDRQFILSSKKLLLSDSGFYLCAWSVGQGYGYTFGSGTRLTVV.

The J gene is TRBJ2-1, the V gene TRBV18, with TRBD1 as a possible D gene (6 bases). The V end was cut by 3 bases, the J end by 5 bases, with 17 bases between. The CDR3 runs to 16 residues. Germline loops: CDR1 KGHSH, CDR2 LQKENI. The CDR3 bases are TGTGCCAGCTCACCCGAGGTTTCAGGGGCGGACAATGAGCAGTTCTTC. This gives the protein CASSPEVSGADNEQFF.

V gene TRBV20-1 combines with J gene TRBJ2-7, with 10 nucleotides matching TRBD1. The V segment lost 3 bases and the J segment 0 bases; nucleotides outside the gene matches: 5. The length of the CDR3 is 15 residues. Germline V gene lookup returns CDR1 DFQATT and CDR2 SNEGSKA (reference sequence). CDR3: CSASPGTGVSYEQYF. The CDR3 DNA follows: TGCAGTGCTAGTCCCGGGACAGGGGTCTCCTACGAGCAGTACTTC.

The genes are TRBV28 and TRBJ2-7; 7 nucleotides agree with TRBD1. From germline, CDR1 is MDHEN and CDR2 SYDVKM. This CDR3 is 14 amino acids long. The V gene end was trimmed by 5 bases and the J gene end by 2 bases; junction bases not matched to a gene: 6. In DNA form, the CDR3 reads TGTGCCAGCAGTCGATTGACAGGGACCTACGAGCAGTACTTC. It codes for CASSRLTGTYEQYF. Looking up the rest from reference TRBV28 and TRBJ2-7 gives the full variable domain: DVKVTQSSRYLVKRTGEKVFLECVQDMDHENMFWYRQDPGLGLRLIYFSYDVKMKEKGDIPEGYSVSREKKERFSLILESASTNQTSMYLCASSRLTGTYEQYFGPGTRLTVT.

V and J are TRBV10-3 and TRBJ1-2, with D possibly matching TRBD1 (5 bases). Germline V gives CDR1 ENHRY, CDR2 SYGVKD. The length of the CDR3 is 14 residues. The V end lost 3 bases, the J end lost 5 bases, and 13 bases lay between the germline ends. CDR3: CAISDGQGRYGYTF. CDR3 nucleotides: TGTGCCATCAGTGACGGGCAGGGTCGGTATGGCTACACCTTC.

CDR3 protein: CASSPQTGNTIYF. The CDR3 nucleotides read TGTGCCAGCAGTCCTCAGACTGGAAACACCATATATTTT. The chain is built from TRBV27 and TRBJ1-3; D ambiguous. V lost 5 bases and J 2 bases, leaving 7 bases between the germline ends. CDR3 size: 13 residues. CDR1 MNHEY and CDR2 SMNVEV come from the germline V gene (reference sequence).